Following are 4 T cell receptor beta chains from one sample sequenced in a study of vaccination effects on CD4 cells after COVID-19. ViraFEST assay sequencing came after antigen-specific CD4+ T cells were expanded with viral peptide pools. Following 10 days of culture, CD4+ T cells were isolated. Nobody among the vaccine recipients had prior SARS-CoV-2 infection (nucleocapsid antibodies were negative). These receptors have no identified antigens. Only in-frame clones appear in the TCRdb table, and some are missing; sequencing was by immunoSEQ multiplex PCR. The data show around 68,000 clones, under 90% seen once. The sample was CD4+ T cells from PBMCs cultured with SARS-CoV-2 spike peptides, taken before COVID-19 vaccination. These receptor sequences come from a human donor who received a COVID-19 vaccine.

The DNA for the CDR3 is TGTGCCAGCAGCTGGGACAGGGGTTTTTCTGTTCGTGGCTACACCTTC. Its protein product is CASSWDRGFSVRGYTF. The genes are TRBV12-1 and TRBJ1-2; the table's D call, TRBD1, was not checked against the DNA. TRBV12-1 is labeled a pseudogene. CDR3 size: 16 residues.

J is TRBJ2-3 and V is TRBV3-1 (or the pseudogene TRBV3-2); D ambiguous. V was trimmed by 1 base and J by 2 bases, leaving 13 bases between them. The germline gives CDR1 LGHDT, CDR2 YNNKEL (reference sequence). The CDR3 runs to 16 residues. Written as DNA, the CDR3 is TGTGCCAGCAGCCAAGGGACCCTCGCCTCCACAGATACGCAGTATTTT. It codes for CASSQGTLASTDTQYF.

V gene TRBV24-1 combines with J gene TRBJ2-2, with 9 bases aligning to TRBD2. This CDR3 has 16 residues. The germline V gene encodes CDR1 KGHDR and CDR2 SFDVKD. With V trimmed by 4 bases and J by 5 bases, 7 bases remained unmatched. CDR3 bases: TGTGCCACCAGTGACCAGCGGGGGGCCAGGACCGGGGAGCTGTTTTTT. Amino acid sequence: CATSDQRGARTGELFF.

J is TRBJ1-2 and V is TRBV4-3; D might be TRBD1 (5 bases). Germline lookup yields CDR1 LGHNA and CDR2 YSLEER. Trimming removed 1 base from V and 0 bases from J, with 12 bases in between. The CDR3 has 16 amino acids. DNA of the CDR3: TGCGCCAGCAGCCAAGCCGCCGGGGGATCTAACTATGGCTACACCTTC. Its translation: CASSQAAGGSNYGYTF.